A single sample is the source of the 14 T cell receptor beta chains below, sequenced in a study of CD8 T cells in Susac syndrome (dated by TCRdb to about 2019). Library preparation was by the immunoSEQ multiplex PCR assay. RNA was extracted with the RNeasy kit and roughly 0.45 to 1 ug was reverse transcribed using random hexamers. TCRdb passed the public sequencing reads through fastp at Q25 and MiXCR, retaining productive beta sequences. Rows with one shared CDR3 protein collapse into an entry with the most common genes and DNA. This sample is represented by almost 450,000 distinct CDR3 sequences; more than 80% of them were singletons. The ten largest clones add up to roughly 0.11% of the sample. Sequenced input: CD8+ T cells from PBMCs. The receptor set was obtained from a human donor with multiple sclerosis.

This chain links TRBV3-1 with TRBJ2-1; D may be TRBD2 (6 bases). Germline V gene data show CDR1 as LGHDT and CDR2 as YNNKEL (reference sequence). The germline V and J ends were trimmed by 2 bases and 7 bases, with 15 bases remaining between them. CDR3 length equals 15 residues. DNA for the CDR3: TGTGCCAGCAGCCAACTCCTTGGCGGGGTAAATGAGCAGTTCTTC. This gives the protein CASSQLLGGVNEQFF.

The chain has TRBV6-1 and TRBJ1-3; no reliable D call. The V and J ends lost 11 bases and 0 bases respectively, with 11 bases between them. Germline V CDR1 and CDR2: MNHNS, SASEGT. The length of the CDR3 is 13 residues. In DNA form, the CDR3 reads TGTGCCGGTCTCGGGTACTCTGGAAACACCATATATTTT. Amino acids: CAGLGYSGNTIYF.

As regards this clonotype: The conserved phenylalanine or tryptophan normally closing the CDR3 is absent here, so this likely arose from a read error. This CDR3 reads CASSYLGQALQETQYV. The CDR3 nucleotides are TGTGCCAGCAGTTACTTGGGGCAGGCCCTCCAAGAGACCCAGTACGTC. V and J are TRBV6-2 or TRBV6-3 and TRBJ2-5, with D maybe TRBD1 (5 bases). CDR3 length: 16 residues. Germline CDR1 MNHEY, CDR2 SVGEGT. The V end was cut by 1 base, the J end by 1 base, with 13 bases between.

CDR3 sequence reads: CSAREQGGYNEQYF. The DNA of the CDR3 is TGCAGTGCTAGAGAGCAGGGTGGTTACAACGAGCAGTACTTC. V is TRBV20-1 and J is TRBJ2-7, with a tentative D call TRBD1 (5 bases). Trimming pared 0 bases from V and 5 bases from J, leaving 14 bases between. The CDR3 has 14 residues. CDR1 is DFQATT, CDR2 SNEGSKA, per germline (reference sequence).

The V gene is TRBV30, the J gene TRBJ1-2; D is possibly TRBD1 (5 bases). This CDR3 has 16 amino acids. V was pared by 2 bases and J by 3 bases, with 19 bases between. In germline, CDR1 is GTSNPN, CDR2 SVGIG (reference sequence). CDR3: CAWSPPGGGFDYGYTF. The DNA of the CDR3 is TGTGCCTGGAGTCCCCCCGGGGGGGGATTCGACTATGGCTACACCTTC. Full variable domain (rest looked up from reference TRBV30 and TRBJ1-2): SQTIHQWPATLVQPVGSPLSLECTVEGTSNPNLYWYRQAAGRGLQLLFYSVGIGQISSEVPQNLSASRPQDRQFILSSKKLLLSDSGFYLCAWSPPGGGFDYGYTFGSGTRLTVV.

Comment on this clonotype: A read error may produce the germline difference seen at one junction end. V and J are TRBV12-3 or TRBV12-4 and TRBJ2-1; the match to TRBD2 covers 7 bases. The CDR3 has 18 residues. CDR3 sequence (DNA): TGTGCCAGCAGCGGGACTATCGGGAATTGGGGGTCCTACAATGAGCAGCTCTTC. Translation: CASSGTIGNWGSYNEQLF.

This sequence joins TRBV12-3 or TRBV12-4 and TRBJ1-5; 10 bases match TRBD1. The V and J ends lost 5 bases and 0 bases, in that order; junction bases with no gene match: 4. The CDR3 length is 16 residues. CDR3 protein: CASSGTGDFSNQPQHF. The CDR3, as DNA: TGTGCCAGCAGTGGGACAGGGGACTTTAGCAATCAGCCCCAGCATTTT.

The V call is TRBV25-1, the J call TRBJ2-1, with TRBD1 identical over 10 bases. J gave up 6 bases and V 3 bases, and 2 bases lay outside the gene matches. The CDR3 covers 14 residues. CDR1 MGHDK and CDR2 SYGVNS come from the germline V gene. The CDR3 region is CASSDWDRGNEQFF. The DNA for the CDR3 is TGTGCCAGCAGTGATTGGGACAGGGGCAATGAGCAGTTCTTC.

This clonotype was picked up a small number of times. The chain uses TRBV25-1 and TRBJ2-1; D remains unclear. Trimming took 1 base from V and 6 from J, leaving 4 bases between them. This CDR3 region has 12 residues. The germline gives CDR1 MGHDK, CDR2 SYGVNS. The CDR3 nucleotides are TGTGCCAGCAGTGAATTAATCAATGAGCAGTTCTTC. Protein: CASSELINEQFF.

This chain joins TRBV5-1 and TRBJ1-1; perhaps TRBD1 as D (6 bases). The CDR3 has 15 residues. Deletions cut 0 bases from V and 8 bases from J, with 17 bases between. CDR1 and CDR2 (germline): SGHRS, YFSETQ. The CDR3 bases are TGCGCCAGCAGCTTGGACCCAGGGGAAGGATCCGAAGCTTTCTTT. Its translation: CASSLDPGEGSEAFF.

The rearrangement links TRBV20-1 to TRBJ2-1, with TRBD2 matching 8 bases. V lost 3 bases, J lost 8 bases, and 9 bases stayed unmatched. The CDR3 loop spans 14 amino acids. Germline assignment: CDR1 DFQATT and CDR2 SNEGSKA (reference sequence). CDR3 nucleotides: TGCAGTGCTAGGGCCGGGGGGGTCGCCTATGAGCAGTTCTTC. Protein product: CSARAGGVAYEQFF.

V and J are TRBV10-2 and TRBJ2-2; D unclear. There are 14 residues in the CDR3. CDR1 is WSHSY and CDR2 is SAAADI in the germline V gene. V was clipped by 0 bases and J by 5 bases, with 7 bases between them. DNA for the CDR3: TGCGCCAGCAGTGAGTCGGAAGCTACCGGGGAGCTGTTTTTT. Amino acid sequence: CASSESEATGELFF.

The chain couples TRBV7-2 to TRBJ2-1; 14 bases are a match to TRBD2. Germline V gene sequence: CDR1 SGHTA, CDR2 FQGNSA. This CDR3 has 17 residues. Trimming removed 5 bases from V and 4 bases from J; junction bases left unmatched: 7. The CDR3 protein is CASSPVRLAGGYNEQFF. The CDR3 DNA is TGTGCCAGCAGCCCCGTGCGACTAGCGGGGGGGTACAATGAGCAGTTCTTC. Complete variable domain (other parts from reference TRBV7-2 and TRBJ2-1): GAGVSQSPSNKVTEKGKDVELRCDPISGHTALYWYRQSLGQGLEFLIYFQGNSAPDKSGLPSDRFSAERTGGSVSTLTIQRTQQEDSAVYLCASSPVRLAGGYNEQFFGPGTRLTVL.

At least ten counts were recorded for this clonotype. Germline is not matched at one junction end, which may reflect a read error. The chain couples TRBV23-1 to TRBJ1-1; D perhaps matches TRBD1 (6 bases). TRBV23-1 is an ORF, and what it does is uncertain. The CDR3 sequence is 10 residues long. The CDR3 DNA follows: TGTGCCAGCAGGGGCACTGAAGCTTTCTTT. This encodes CASRGTEAFF.